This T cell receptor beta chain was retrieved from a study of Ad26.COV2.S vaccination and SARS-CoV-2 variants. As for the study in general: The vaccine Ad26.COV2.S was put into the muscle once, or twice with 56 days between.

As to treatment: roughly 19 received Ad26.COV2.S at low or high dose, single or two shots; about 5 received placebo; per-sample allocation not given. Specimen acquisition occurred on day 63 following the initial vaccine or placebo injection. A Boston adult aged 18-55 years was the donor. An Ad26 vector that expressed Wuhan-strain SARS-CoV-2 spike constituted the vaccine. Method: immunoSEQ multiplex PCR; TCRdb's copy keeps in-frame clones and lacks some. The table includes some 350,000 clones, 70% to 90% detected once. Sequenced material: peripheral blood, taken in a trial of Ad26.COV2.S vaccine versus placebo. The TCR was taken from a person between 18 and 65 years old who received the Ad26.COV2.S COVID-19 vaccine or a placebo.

CDR3 in amino acids: CASSYYRDSNSPLHF. The CDR3, as DNA: TGTGCCAGCAGCTATTACAGGGACTCGAATTCACCCCTCCACTTT. This sequence joins TRBV9 and TRBJ1-6; a possible D gene is TRBD1 (6 bases). This CDR3 is built from 15 residues. CDR1 is SGDLS and CDR2 is YYNGEE in the germline V gene. Trimming removed 4 bases from V and 7 bases from J, with 15 bases in between.